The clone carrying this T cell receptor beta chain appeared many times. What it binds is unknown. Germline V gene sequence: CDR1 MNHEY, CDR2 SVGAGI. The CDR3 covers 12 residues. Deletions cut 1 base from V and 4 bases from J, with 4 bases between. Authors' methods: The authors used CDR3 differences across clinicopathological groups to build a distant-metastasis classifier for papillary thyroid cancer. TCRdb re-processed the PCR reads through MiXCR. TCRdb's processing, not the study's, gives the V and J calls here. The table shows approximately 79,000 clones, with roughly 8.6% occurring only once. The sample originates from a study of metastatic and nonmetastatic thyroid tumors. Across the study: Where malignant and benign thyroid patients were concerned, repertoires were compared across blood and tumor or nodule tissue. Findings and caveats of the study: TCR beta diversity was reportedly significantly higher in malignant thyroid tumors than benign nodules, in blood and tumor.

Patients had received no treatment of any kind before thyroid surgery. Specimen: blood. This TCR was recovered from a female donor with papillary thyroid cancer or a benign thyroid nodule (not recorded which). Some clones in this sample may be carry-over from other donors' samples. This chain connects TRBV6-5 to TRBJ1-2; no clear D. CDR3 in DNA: TGTGCCAGCAGTTACTATGGCTATGGCTACACCTTC. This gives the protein CASSYYGYGYTF.